This passage covers 23 T cell receptor beta chains from one sample sequenced in a study of T cells expressing NK-cell markers. TCRdb re-called the 5' RACE reads; every CDR3 protein appears as one record, without DNA. The sample features some 600,000 distinct CDR3 sequences, with 3% to 4.5% in its top ten. Sequencing was performed on blood T cells: a sorted CD56 or NKG2C T cell subset, CD4+ or CD8+ T cells, or bulk PBMC T cells (not recorded which). Receptors originate from a man in his late teens or twenties in good health.

The chain combines TRBV6-5 with TRBJ1-1. This CDR3 spans 14 amino acids. Germline CDR1 reads MNHEY; CDR2 reads SVGAGI. CDR3: CASTTTSQNTEAFF.

This chain uses TRBV7-2 with TRBJ2-1; TCRdb's D gene call, TRBD2, goes unchecked for lack of DNA. CDR3 length: 13 amino acids. CDR1 is SGHTA and CDR2 is FQGNSA in the germline V gene. This CDR3 reads CASSPLVLGNQFF.

This CDR3 is CASSQEDSFPSSYEQYF. The gene calls are TRBV14 and TRBJ2-7; the D call of TRBD1 rests on TCRdb alone, since no DNA is present to check it. The V gene's germline CDR1 is SGHDN and CDR2 FVKESK. This CDR3 is built from 17 residues.

The V and J genes are TRBV9 and TRBJ2-1; no DNA is available, so the TRBD2 call from TCRdb remains unchecked. CDR3 size: 17 residues. CDR1 is SGDLS and CDR2 is YYNGEE in the germline V gene. The CDR3 spells CASSPRAGLAGDDEQFF.

The genes are TRBV11-2 and TRBJ2-1; the D gene TCRdb calls, TRBD2, cannot be checked with no DNA. This CDR3 has 14 amino acids. Germline CDR1 and CDR2: SGHAT and FQNNGV. The CDR3 here is CASSSIGRYNEQFF.

The CDR3 loop reads CASSLDPRAGNTQYF. The chain is built from TRBV11-2 and TRBJ2-3; without DNA, the TCRdb call of TRBD1 cannot be checked. The length of the CDR3 is 15 residues. CDR1 and CDR2 (germline): SGHAT, FQNNGV.

This chain uses TRBV5-1 with TRBJ1-5. The V gene's germline CDR1 is SGHRS and CDR2 YFSETQ. The length of the CDR3 is 14 residues. This chain's CDR3 is CASSLEPEQQPQHF.

The chain is built from TRBV20-1 and TRBJ1-2. This CDR3 region has 13 residues. The V gene's germline CDR1 is DFQATT and CDR2 SNEGSKA (reference sequence). The CDR3: CSAIWREGYGYTF.

The CDR3 loop reads CASSQPGGFSETQYF. The chain recombines TRBV4-1 with TRBJ2-5; the TCRdb call, TRBD1, lacks DNA for checking. The length of the CDR3 is 15 residues. Germline-derived CDR1 and CDR2 are MGHRA and YSYEKL.

The chain's CDR3 is CASSLGPSQYEQYF. The gene calls are TRBV7-2 and TRBJ2-7; as DNA is missing, the TRBD2 call by TCRdb cannot be tested. Per germline, CDR1 SGHTA and CDR2 FQGNSA. The CDR3 is 14 amino acids.

V and J are TRBV4-1 and TRBJ2-1; the D call of TRBD2 rests on TCRdb alone, since no DNA is present to check it. The CDR3 length is 16 residues. In germline, CDR1 is MGHRA, CDR2 YSYEKL. This chain's CDR3 is CASSQNLAGGRNEQFF.

The chain joins TRBV29-1 to TRBJ1-1; the TCRdb D gene call, TRBD1, has no DNA to confirm it. CDR1 is SQVTM and CDR2 is ANQGSEA in the germline V gene. This CDR3 comprises 14 residues. This CDR3 is CSVALTRVNTEAFF.

The rearrangement uses TRBV18 and TRBJ2-7; the TRBD2 assignment by TCRdb is unverifiable without DNA. The CDR3 consists of 15 residues. Germline-derived CDR1 and CDR2 are KGHSH and LQKENI. CDR3: CASSPPQREGREQYF.

The chain recombines TRBV29-1 with TRBJ1-2; as DNA is missing, the TRBD1 call by TCRdb cannot be tested. The CDR3 consists of 11 residues. The germline V gene has CDR1 SQVTM and CDR2 ANQGSEA. This CDR3 reads CSTGQGEGYTF.

The CDR3 is CASSLRPGRGTGELFF. This chain links TRBV28 with TRBJ2-2. The CDR3 is made up of 16 amino acids. The germline gives CDR1 MDHEN, CDR2 SYDVKM.

The chain recombines TRBV28 with TRBJ2-1; the D call of TRBD2 rests on TCRdb alone, since no DNA is present to check it. CDR1 is MDHEN, CDR2 SYDVKM, per germline. CDR3 size: 17 residues. The CDR3 here is CASSFRLAGGTRAEQFF.

CDR3 sequence: CASSLEGRALAGTQYF. V and J are TRBV7-8 and TRBJ2-3; TCRdb's assignment of TRBD2 cannot be checked, as there is no DNA. The V gene's germline CDR1 is SGHVS and CDR2 FQNEAQ. The CDR3 extends over 16 amino acids.

The chain joins TRBV2 to TRBJ2-3; the TCRdb call, TRBD2, lacks DNA for checking. Looked up from germline, CDR1 is SNHLY and CDR2 is FYNNEI. The CDR3 runs 17 residues. CDR3 protein: CASSEAGGSVSTDTQYF.

This rearrangement joins TRBV25-1 to TRBJ1-3; TCRdb's assignment of TRBD1 cannot be checked, as there is no DNA. Germline CDR1 is MGHDK and CDR2 is SYGVNS. The CDR3 sequence is 14 residues long. The chain's CDR3 is CASTRGYSGNTIYF.

This chain connects TRBV28 to TRBJ2-7; the D call of TRBD2 rests on TCRdb alone, since no DNA is present to check it. The CDR3 loop spans 14 amino acids. Germline values: CDR1 MDHEN, CDR2 SYDVKM. CDR3 protein: CASSLSGRPWEQYF.

The rearrangement links TRBV21-1 to TRBJ2-5; TCRdb proposes TRBD1, but this gene call is untestable without DNA. TRBV21-1 constitutes a pseudogene. The CDR3 totals 14 residues. Here the CDR3 reads CASFYRGVQETQYF.

The chain couples TRBV6-2 or TRBV6-3 to TRBJ2-1; TCRdb lists TRBD2, though no DNA is available to test this call. The germline V gene has CDR1 MNHEY and CDR2 SVGEGT. The CDR3 totals 14 residues. This CDR3 is CASSPLGLAGRSFF.

The V and J genes are TRBV7-2 and TRBJ2-3. The length of the CDR3 is 15 residues. From germline, CDR1 is SGHTA and CDR2 FQGNSA. The CDR3: CASSLLTDLTDTQYF.